What follows are 30 T cell receptor beta chains derived from one specimen sequenced in a study of T cell responses to AZD1222 COVID-19 vaccine. Clones were sequenced by immunoSEQ multiplex PCR, and TCRdb holds only the in-frame ones, with some missing. The sample holds 95,000 to 100,000 clones; around 83% are singletons and the top ten take about 1.5%. The material sequenced was peripheral blood, taken on day 0 of AZD1222 vaccination. These receptors all come from an adult in good health.

The CDR3 DNA reads TGTGCCAGTAACCCGGAGACCCAGTACTTC. It yields the protein CASNPETQYF. This chain uses TRBV28 with TRBJ2-5; D gene ambiguous. The germline V and J ends were trimmed by 9 bases and 5 bases, with 7 bases remaining between them. In germline, CDR1 is MDHEN, CDR2 SYDVKM. This CDR3 contains 10 residues.

The rearrangement joins TRBV30 to TRBJ2-7; 12 positions agree with TRBD2. The CDR3 totals 14 residues. Germline loops: CDR1 GTSNPN, CDR2 SVGIG (reference sequence). The J segment lost 2 bases and the V segment lost 2 bases, leaving 1 base of the junction unmatched. DNA for the CDR3: TGTGCCTGGAGTAGACTAGCGGGAGCCTACGAGCAGTACTTC. Its protein is CAWSRLAGAYEQYF.

The rearrangement links TRBV5-1 to TRBJ2-5; 10 bases fit TRBD2. Germline V gene lookup returns CDR1 SGHRS and CDR2 YFSETQ. The V segment lost 2 bases and the J segment 5 bases; nucleotides outside the gene matches: 6. CDR3 length: 15 residues. The CDR3 reads CASSFASGRPETQYF. The DNA of the CDR3 is TGCGCCAGCAGCTTTGCTAGCGGGAGACCCGAGACCCAGTACTTC.

The V gene is TRBV5-1, the J gene TRBJ1-1; D is uncertain. Germline values: CDR1 SGHRS, CDR2 YFSETQ. Trimming removed 0 bases at V and 0 bases at J, with 12 bases between. This CDR3 region has 16 residues. The CDR3 DNA reads TGCGCCAGCAGCTTGGGAACGGTTACGATGAACACTGAAGCTTTCTTT. Translated, it gives CASSLGTVTMNTEAFF.

This clone was counted once. Other DNA sequences within the sample encode an identical CDR3. V usage is TRBV28 and J usage is TRBJ1-1, with 7 nucleotides matching TRBD1. Trimming took 3 bases from V and 4 from J; bases not matched to a gene: 5. The germline V gene has CDR1 MDHEN and CDR2 SYDVKM. This CDR3 contains 14 residues. Written as DNA, the CDR3 is TGTGCCAGCAGTTTTCTCCCAGGGGGCACTGAAGCTTTCTTT. It is translated as CASSFLPGGTEAFF.

This clone has only a few counts. The chain joins TRBV11-2 to TRBJ1-3; no definite D call. The CDR3 has 14 amino acids. Germline values: CDR1 SGHAT, CDR2 FQNNGV. Between the trimmed V and J ends, which lost 6 bases and 0 bases, there was a span of 9 bases. CDR3 in amino acids: CASSRTVSGNTIYF. The DNA of the CDR3 is TGTGCCAGCAGTAGGACGGTCTCTGGAAACACCATATATTTT. Using reference TRBV11-2 and TRBJ1-3 for the parts outside the CDR3, the full variable domain is EAGVAQSPRYKIIEKRQSVAFWCNPISGHATLYWYQQILGQGPKLLIQFQNNGVVDDSQLPKDRFSAERLKGVDSTLKIQPAKLEDSAVYLCASSRTVSGNTIYFGEGSWLTVV.

The chain employs TRBV11-2 and TRBJ1-1; no clear D. Germline CDR1 and CDR2: SGHAT and FQNNGV. This CDR3 comprises 13 residues. V was trimmed by 5 bases and J by 0 bases, leaving 7 bases between them. The CDR3 loop reads CASSLALNTEAFF. CDR3 nucleotides: TGTGCCAGCAGCCTTGCCTTGAACACTGAAGCTTTCTTT.

This clone was recorded once. The rearrangement joins TRBV7-9 to TRBJ2-5; 10 positions match TRBD2. Trimming removed 0 bases from V and 2 bases from J; junction bases left unmatched: 6. Germline CDR1 and CDR2: SEHNR and FQNEAQ (reference sequence). This CDR3 is built from 17 residues. The CDR3 sequence is CASSLAAGLAVQETQYF. In DNA form, the CDR3 reads TGTGCCAGCAGCTTAGCCGCCGGACTAGCGGTTCAAGAGACCCAGTACTTC.

The chain has TRBV6-5 and TRBJ2-2; possibly TRBD1 or TRBD2 for D (5 bases each). Germline lookup yields CDR1 MNHEY and CDR2 SVGAGI. The CDR3 is 14 amino acids. V dropped 8 bases and J dropped 4 bases, with 14 bases sitting between them. The CDR3 sequence is CASDSRDRTGELFF. For the CDR3, the DNA is TGTGCCAGCGATTCGAGGGACCGCACCGGGGAGCTGTTTTTT.

The V call is TRBV5-4, the J call TRBJ2-1; TRBD2 is a possible D gene (5 bases). V lost 4 bases and J 9 bases, leaving 14 bases between the germline ends. Germline V gene sequence: CDR1 SGHNT, CDR2 YYREEE (reference sequence). The CDR3 runs to 13 residues. CDR3 in amino acids: CASSPLTGTEQFF. CDR3 DNA: TGTGCCAGCAGCCCCCTGACGGGAACTGAGCAGTTCTTC.

The rearrangement joins TRBV6-5 to TRBJ2-7, with 10 bases matching TRBD1. The J segment lost 7 bases and the V segment lost 0 bases, leaving 3 bases of the junction unmatched. The CDR3 contains 14 residues. Germline lookup yields CDR1 MNHEY and CDR2 SVGAGI. For the CDR3, the DNA is TGTGCCAGCAGTTACTCAGACAGGGGGCGGGAGCAGTACTTC. Protein product: CASSYSDRGREQYF.

This chain uses TRBV13 with TRBJ2-7, with a weak D call TRBD1 (5 bases). Trimming removed 7 bases at V and 1 base at J, with 8 bases between. Germline V gene lookup returns CDR1 PRHDT and CDR2 FYEKMQ (reference sequence). There are 12 residues in the CDR3. This CDR3 is CASTGQSYEQYF. The CDR3 DNA follows: TGTGCCAGCACTGGACAATCCTACGAGCAGTACTTC.

V and J are TRBV19 and TRBJ1-2; the match to TRBD1 covers 9 bases. There are 14 residues in the CDR3. CDR1 LNHDA and CDR2 SQIVND come from the germline V gene (reference sequence). The V segment lost 6 bases and the J segment 3 bases; nucleotides outside the gene matches: 5. CDR3 bases: TGTGCCAGTAGGGGACAGGGTCAGGACTATGGCTACACCTTC. It translates to CASRGQGQDYGYTF.

The V gene is TRBV6-5, the J gene TRBJ1-4; a weak D match, TRBD1 (5 bases). CDR3 size: 14 residues. Germline CDR1 is MNHEY and CDR2 is SVGAGI. With 0 bases removed from V and 6 bases from J, the gap between germline ends came to 8 bases. The CDR3, as DNA: TGTGCCAGCAGTTACTCGGGGGTAGATGAAAAACTGTTTTTT. It codes for CASSYSGVDEKLFF.

The V and J genes are TRBV2 and TRBJ2-1; 14 bases map to TRBD2. The CDR3 contains 15 residues. Germline CDR1 is SNHLY and CDR2 is FYNNEI. The ends lost 7 bases at V and 10 bases at J; junction bases unmatched: 9. For the CDR3, the DNA is TGTGCCAGCATCCGCGGGACTAGCGGGAGCGGGGAGCAGTTCTTC. Translated: CASIRGTSGSGEQFF. The full variable domain, rest sourced from reference TRBV2 and TRBJ2-1, is EPEVTQTPSHQVTQMGQEVILRCVPISNHLYFYWYRQILGQKVEFLVSFYNNEISEKSEIFDDQFSVERPDGSNFTLKIRSTKLEDSAMYFCASIRGTSGSGEQFFGPGTRLTVL.

The V call is TRBV6-1, the J call TRBJ1-6; D is possibly TRBD1 (5 bases). The length of the CDR3 is 18 residues. Trimming cost V 2 bases and J 9 bases, with 23 bases left between them. The germline V gene has CDR1 MNHNS and CDR2 SASEGT. The CDR3 region is CASSELGGGIGFGSPLHF. The DNA of the CDR3 is TGTGCCAGCAGTGAATTGGGCGGGGGTATAGGGTTCGGTTCACCCCTCCACTTT.

The chain couples TRBV4-1 to TRBJ2-7; D might be TRBD2 (5 bases). The V and J ends lost 0 bases and 1 base respectively, with 7 bases between them. This CDR3 contains 14 residues. CDR1 and CDR2 from the germline V gene are MGHRA and YSYEKL. The CDR3 DNA sequence: TGCGCCAGCAGCCAAGACCGGACTTCCTACGAGCAGTACTTC. Translated: CASSQDRTSYEQYF.

This chain links TRBV7-9 with TRBJ1-2, with TRBD1 matching over 10 bases. Unmatched junction bases numbered 14, after V lost 10 bases and J lost 6 bases. CDR1 and CDR2 (germline): SEHNR, FQNEAQ (reference sequence). This CDR3 has 15 amino acids. The CDR3 nucleotides are TGTGCCAAAACTCAATCAGACAGGGGGCAAGATGGCTACACCTTC. Protein: CAKTQSDRGQDGYTF.

The chain has TRBV3-1 (or the pseudogene TRBV3-2) and TRBJ2-7; D unclear. In germline, CDR1 is LGHDT, CDR2 YNNKEL (reference sequence). The CDR3 runs 11 residues. V lost 0 bases to trimming and J lost 4 bases, with 1 base between them. The DNA of the CDR3 is TGTGCCAGCAGCCAAGATTACGAGCAGTACTTC. Translated: CASSQDYEQYF.

The rearrangement links TRBV14 to TRBJ2-7; D remains unclear. Trimming took off 1 base at V and 7 bases at J, with 11 bases between the two ends. Germline V gene data show CDR1 as SGHDN and CDR2 as FVKESK. CDR3 length equals 13 residues. The CDR3 region has the DNA TGTGCCAGCAGCCAAGTGGCCCCTCTGGAGCAGTACTTC. It translates to CASSQVAPLEQYF.

As concerns this clone: The junction departs from germline at one end; a sequencing error may be responsible. The rearrangement joins TRBV3-1 (or the pseudogene TRBV3-2) to TRBJ1-6, with a weak D call TRBD1 (6 bases). CDR1 is LGHDT, CDR2 YNNKEL, per germline (reference sequence). The CDR3 runs to 12 residues. The CDR3 sequence: CASSQTGTPIHF. For the CDR3, the DNA is TGTGCCAGCAGCCAAACGGGGACACCCATCCACTTT.

This clone has a handful of counts. The V and J genes are TRBV4-2 and TRBJ1-1, with 7 bases identical to TRBD1. The CDR3 runs to 14 residues. From germline, CDR1 is LGHNA and CDR2 YNFKEQ. V lost 4 bases, J lost 1 base, and 3 bases stayed unmatched. CDR3 in amino acids: CASSRGTANTEAFF. CDR3 coding DNA: TGTGCCAGCAGCCGGGGGACAGCGAACACTGAAGCTTTCTTT.

This clone was detected only once. V is TRBV7-2 and J is TRBJ2-1; D is perhaps TRBD2 (5 bases). Trimming took 4 bases from V and 6 from J, leaving 13 bases between them. The CDR3 is 14 amino acids. From germline, CDR1 is SGHTA and CDR2 FQGNSA. CDR3 protein: CASSSYGESNEQFF. For the CDR3, the DNA is TGTGCCAGCAGCTCATACGGGGAGTCCAATGAGCAGTTCTTC.

The rearrangement links TRBV27 to TRBJ1-2; 8 bases agree with TRBD1. Looked up from germline, CDR1 is MNHEY and CDR2 is SMNVEV (reference sequence). The CDR3 loop spans 12 amino acids. Losses at the gene ends were 4 bases for V and 13 bases for J; bases not matched to a gene: 8. CDR3 in DNA: TGTGCCAGCAGTTCCTCCGGACAGGGAGTCACCTTC. Residues: CASSSSGQGVTF.

The chain employs TRBV11-3 and TRBJ2-3; a possible D gene is TRBD2 (6 bases). Trimming left V 5 bases short and J 3 bases short, with 18 bases between. Germline assignment: CDR1 SGHNT and CDR2 YENEEA. The CDR3 loop spans 16 amino acids. The DNA of the CDR3 is TGTGCCAGCAGCCCCGGGACTTCAGGGAGAACAGATACGCAGTATTTT. It codes for CASSPGTSGRTDTQYF. Full variable domain (missing parts from reference TRBV11-3 and TRBJ2-3): EAGVVQSPRYKIIEKKQPVAFWCNPISGHNTLYWYLQNLGQGPELLIRYENEEAVDDSQLPKDRFSAERLKGVDSTLKIQPAELGDSAVYLCASSPGTSGRTDTQYFGPGTRLTVL.

The rearrangement uses TRBV30 and TRBJ1-2, with D perhaps matching TRBD1 (6 bases). V was cut by 2 bases and J by 3 bases, with 7 bases left in between. There are 12 residues in the CDR3. CDR1 GTSNPN and CDR2 SVGIG come from the germline V gene (reference sequence). CDR3: CAWSRQDYGYTF. CDR3 nucleotide sequence: TGTGCCTGGAGTCGACAGGACTATGGCTACACCTTC.

The rearrangement links TRBV28 to TRBJ2-3; TRBD1 might be the D (5 bases). V was trimmed by 6 bases and J by 6 bases, leaving 19 bases between them. The germline V gene encodes CDR1 MDHEN and CDR2 SYDVKM. The CDR3 is 15 residues long. The CDR3 spells CASRLRVRVGDTQYF. CDR3 sequence (DNA): TGTGCCAGCAGACTCAGGGTCAGGGTCGGCGATACGCAGTATTTT.

The chain uses TRBV29-1 and TRBJ1-2; D uncertain. Trimming left V 5 bases short and J 3 bases short, with 4 bases between. The CDR3 sequence is 10 residues long. CDR1 SQVTM and CDR2 ANQGSEA come from the germline V gene. The CDR3 reads CSVYDYGYTF. CDR3 nucleotides: TGCAGCGTTTATGACTATGGCTACACCTTC.

The gene calls are TRBV29-1 and TRBJ2-1; 11 bases align to TRBD2. The CDR3 sequence is 16 residues long. V lost 5 bases to trimming and J lost 4 bases; unmatched junction nucleotides: 10. Looked up from germline, CDR1 is SQVTM and CDR2 is ANQGSEA. For the CDR3, the DNA is TGCAGCGTTACCGGGACTAGCGGAAGCACATACAATGAGCAGTTCTTC. Translated: CSVTGTSGSTYNEQFF.

The V call is TRBV6-5, the J call TRBJ2-7; TRBD2 aligns across 8 bases. CDR3 length equals 16 residues. The ends lost 4 bases at V and 2 bases at J; junction bases unmatched: 10. In germline, CDR1 is MNHEY, CDR2 SVGAGI. The CDR3 loop reads CASSSPRTSGTYEQYF. The CDR3 DNA reads as TGTGCCAGCAGTTCACCACGAACTAGCGGCACCTACGAGCAGTACTTC.